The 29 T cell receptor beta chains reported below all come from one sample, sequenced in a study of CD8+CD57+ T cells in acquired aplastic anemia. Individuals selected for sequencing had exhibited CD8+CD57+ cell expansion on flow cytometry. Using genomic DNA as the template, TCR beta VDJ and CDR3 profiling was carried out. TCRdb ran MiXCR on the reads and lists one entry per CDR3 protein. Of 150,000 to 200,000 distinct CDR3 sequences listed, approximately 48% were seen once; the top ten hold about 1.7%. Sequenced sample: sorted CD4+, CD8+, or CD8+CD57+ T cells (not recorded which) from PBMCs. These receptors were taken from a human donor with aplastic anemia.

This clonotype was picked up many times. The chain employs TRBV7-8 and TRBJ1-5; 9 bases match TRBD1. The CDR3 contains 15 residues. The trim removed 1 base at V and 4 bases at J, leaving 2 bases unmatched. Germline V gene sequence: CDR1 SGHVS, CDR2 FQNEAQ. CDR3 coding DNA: TGTGCCAGCAGCTTAGTGGGGACAGGGAATCAGCCCCAGCATTTT. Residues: CASSLVGTGNQPQHF.

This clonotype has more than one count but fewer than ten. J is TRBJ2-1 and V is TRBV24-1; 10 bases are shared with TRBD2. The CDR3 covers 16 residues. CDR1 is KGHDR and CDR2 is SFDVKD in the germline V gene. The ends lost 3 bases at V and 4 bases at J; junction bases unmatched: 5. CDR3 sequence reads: CATSDHSGGRYNEQFF. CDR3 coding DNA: TGTGCCACCAGTGATCATAGCGGGGGGCGGTACAATGAGCAGTTCTTC.

The CDR3 DNA reads as TGCAGTGCTAGCAGTCCGAACACCGGGGAGCTGTTTTTT. Translation gives CSASSPNTGELFF. The chain has TRBV20-1 and TRBJ2-2; no firm D call. CDR1 is DFQATT and CDR2 is SNEGSKA in the germline V gene (reference sequence). This CDR3 is built from 13 residues. V shed 3 bases and J shed 0 bases, with 5 bases lying between them.

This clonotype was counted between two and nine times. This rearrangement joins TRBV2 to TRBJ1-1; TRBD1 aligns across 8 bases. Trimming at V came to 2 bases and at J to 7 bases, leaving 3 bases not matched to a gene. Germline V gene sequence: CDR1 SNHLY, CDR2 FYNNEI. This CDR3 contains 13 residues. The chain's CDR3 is CASSELGTGEAFF. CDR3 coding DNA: TGTGCCAGCAGTGAATTGGGGACAGGTGAAGCTTTCTTT.

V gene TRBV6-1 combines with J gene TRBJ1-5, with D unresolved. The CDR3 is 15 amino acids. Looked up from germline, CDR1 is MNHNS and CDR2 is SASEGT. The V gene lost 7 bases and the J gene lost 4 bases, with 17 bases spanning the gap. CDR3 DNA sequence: TGTGCCAGCACCTTACGACAAACAATAAATCAGCCCCAGCATTTT. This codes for CASTLRQTINQPQHF.

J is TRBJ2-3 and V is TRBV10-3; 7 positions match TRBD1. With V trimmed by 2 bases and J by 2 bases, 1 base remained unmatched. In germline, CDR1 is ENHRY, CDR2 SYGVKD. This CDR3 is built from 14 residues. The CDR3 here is CAISEGQDTDTQYF. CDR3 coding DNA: TGTGCCATCAGTGAGGGACAGGACACAGATACGCAGTATTTT.

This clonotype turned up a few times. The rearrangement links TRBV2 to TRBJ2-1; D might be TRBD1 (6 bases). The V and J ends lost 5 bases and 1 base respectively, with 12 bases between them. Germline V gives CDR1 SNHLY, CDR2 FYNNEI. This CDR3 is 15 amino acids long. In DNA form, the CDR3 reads TGTGCCAGCAGTTTAGAGGGGGTTTCCTACAATGAGCAGTTCTTC. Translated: CASSLEGVSYNEQFF.

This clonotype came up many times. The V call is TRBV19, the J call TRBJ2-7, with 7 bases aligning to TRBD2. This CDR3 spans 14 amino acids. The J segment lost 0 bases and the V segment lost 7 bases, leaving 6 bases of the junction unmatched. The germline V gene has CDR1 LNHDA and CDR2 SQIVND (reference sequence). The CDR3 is CASMASGASYEQYF. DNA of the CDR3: TGTGCCAGTATGGCTAGCGGAGCCTCCTACGAGCAGTACTTC.

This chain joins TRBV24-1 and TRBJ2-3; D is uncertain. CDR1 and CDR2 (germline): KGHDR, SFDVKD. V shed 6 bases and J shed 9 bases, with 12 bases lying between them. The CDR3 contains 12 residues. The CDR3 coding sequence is TGTGCCACCAGTCAAGGTATGGGGACGCAGTATTTT. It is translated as CATSQGMGTQYF.

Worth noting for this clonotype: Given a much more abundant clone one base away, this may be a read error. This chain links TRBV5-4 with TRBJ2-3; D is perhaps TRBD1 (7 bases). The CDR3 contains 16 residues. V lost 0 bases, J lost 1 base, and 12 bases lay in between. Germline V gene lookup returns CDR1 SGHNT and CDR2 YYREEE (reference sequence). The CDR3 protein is CASSLGQGGGTDTQYF. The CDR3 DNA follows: TGTGCCAGCAGCTTGGGGCAGGGGGGCGGCACAGATACGCAGTATTTT. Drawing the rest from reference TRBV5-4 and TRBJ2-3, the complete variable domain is ETGVTQSPTHLIKTRGQQVTLRCSSQSGHNTVSWYQQALGQGPQFIFQYYREEENGRGNFPPRFSGLQFPNYSSELNVNALELDDSALYLCASSLGQGGGTDTQYFGPGTRLTVL.

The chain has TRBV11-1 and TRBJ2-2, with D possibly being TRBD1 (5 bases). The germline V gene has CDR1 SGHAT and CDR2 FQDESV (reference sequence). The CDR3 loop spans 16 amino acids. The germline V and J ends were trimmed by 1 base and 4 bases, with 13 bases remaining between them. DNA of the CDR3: TGTGCCAGCAGCTTAGGCACAGGCCTTGCCACCGGGGAGCTGTTTTTT. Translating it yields CASSLGTGLATGELFF.

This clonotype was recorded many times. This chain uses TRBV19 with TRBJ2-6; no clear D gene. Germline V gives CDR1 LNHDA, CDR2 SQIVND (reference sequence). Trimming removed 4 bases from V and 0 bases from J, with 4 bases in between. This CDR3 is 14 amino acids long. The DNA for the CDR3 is TGTGCCAGTAGTAGGCTCTCTGGGGCCAACGTCCTGACTTTC. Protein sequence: CASSRLSGANVLTF.

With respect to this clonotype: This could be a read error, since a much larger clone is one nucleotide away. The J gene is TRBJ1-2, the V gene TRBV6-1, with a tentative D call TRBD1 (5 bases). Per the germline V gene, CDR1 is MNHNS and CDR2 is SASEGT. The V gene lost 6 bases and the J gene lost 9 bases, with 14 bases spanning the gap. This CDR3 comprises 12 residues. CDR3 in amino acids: CASRDMAARYTF. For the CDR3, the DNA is TGTGCCAGCAGGGACATGGCTGCCCGCTACACCTTC.

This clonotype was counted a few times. This chain's CDR3 is CACGTGKYNEQFF. The CDR3 nucleotides are TGTGCCTGTGGGACTGGGAAATACAATGAGCAGTTCTTC. The rearrangement uses TRBV30 and TRBJ2-1; D may be TRBD2 (6 bases). V shed 6 bases and J shed 4 bases, with 13 bases lying between them. The germline V gene has CDR1 GTSNPN and CDR2 SVGIG (reference sequence). The length of the CDR3 is 13 residues.

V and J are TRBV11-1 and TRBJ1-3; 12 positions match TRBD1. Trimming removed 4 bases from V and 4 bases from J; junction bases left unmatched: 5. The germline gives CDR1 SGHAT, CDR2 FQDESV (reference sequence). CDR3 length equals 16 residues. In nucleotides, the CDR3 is TGTGCCAGCAGCTCCGGGACAGGGGGCTCCGGAAACACCATATATTTT. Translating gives CASSSGTGGSGNTIYF.

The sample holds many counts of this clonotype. The CDR3: CSAISPPLDQPQHF. Here the CDR3 DNA reads TGCAGTGCCATTTCCCCCCCGCTCGATCAGCCCCAGCATTTT. This rearrangement joins TRBV20-1 to TRBJ1-5; D is unresolved. Germline CDR1 and CDR2: DFQATT and SNEGSKA (reference sequence). The CDR3 consists of 14 residues. With 6 bases removed from V and 5 bases from J, the gap between germline ends came to 17 bases.

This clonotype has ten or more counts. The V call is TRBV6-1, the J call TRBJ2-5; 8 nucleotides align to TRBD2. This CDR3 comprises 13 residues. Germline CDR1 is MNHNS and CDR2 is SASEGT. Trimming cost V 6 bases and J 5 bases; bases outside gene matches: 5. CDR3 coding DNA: TGTGCCAGCAGGAAGGGACTAGGGGAGACCCAGTACTTC. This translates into CASRKGLGETQYF.

The CDR3 sequence is CASSGGANTGELFF. The CDR3 DNA reads TGCGCCAGCAGCGGGGGGGCGAACACCGGGGAGCTGTTTTTT. The chain couples TRBV10-1 to TRBJ2-2, with 8 bases matching TRBD2. CDR1 and CDR2 from the germline V gene are WNHNN and SYGVQD (reference sequence). J lost 0 bases, V lost 6 bases, and 0 bases had no gene match. The CDR3 loop spans 14 amino acids.

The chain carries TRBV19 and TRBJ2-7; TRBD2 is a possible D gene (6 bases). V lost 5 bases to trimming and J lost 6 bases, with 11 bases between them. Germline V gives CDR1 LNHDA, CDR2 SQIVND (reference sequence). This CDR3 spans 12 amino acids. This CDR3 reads CASSWAGGEQYF. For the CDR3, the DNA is TGTGCCAGTAGTTGGGCCGGGGGCGAGCAGTACTTC.

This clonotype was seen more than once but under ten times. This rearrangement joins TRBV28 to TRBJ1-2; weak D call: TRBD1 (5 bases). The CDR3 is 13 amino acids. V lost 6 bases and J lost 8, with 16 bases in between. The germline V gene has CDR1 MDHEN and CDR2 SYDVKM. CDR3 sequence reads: CASSGGTARGYTF. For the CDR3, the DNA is TGTGCCAGCAGCGGCGGGACGGCCAGGGGCTACACCTTC.

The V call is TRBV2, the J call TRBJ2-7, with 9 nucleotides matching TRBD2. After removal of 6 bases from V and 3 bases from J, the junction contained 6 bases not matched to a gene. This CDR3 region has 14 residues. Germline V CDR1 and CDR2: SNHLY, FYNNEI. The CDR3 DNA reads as TGTGCCAGCAGGGAGACTAGCGGCATCTACGAGCAGTACTTC. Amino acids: CASRETSGIYEQYF.

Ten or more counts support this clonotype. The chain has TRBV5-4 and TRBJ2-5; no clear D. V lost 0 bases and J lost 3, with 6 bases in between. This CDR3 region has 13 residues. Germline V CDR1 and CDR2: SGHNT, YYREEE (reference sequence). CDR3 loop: CASSLVQEETQYF. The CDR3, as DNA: TGTGCCAGCAGCTTGGTCCAAGAAGAGACCCAGTACTTC.

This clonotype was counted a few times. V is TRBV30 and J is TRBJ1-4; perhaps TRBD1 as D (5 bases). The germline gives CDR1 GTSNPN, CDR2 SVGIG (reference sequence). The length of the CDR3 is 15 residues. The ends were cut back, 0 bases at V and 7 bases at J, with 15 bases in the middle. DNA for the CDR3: TGTGCCTGGAGTGTGGGGCAGGTTGCTGCTGAAAAACTGTTTTTT. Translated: CAWSVGQVAAEKLFF.

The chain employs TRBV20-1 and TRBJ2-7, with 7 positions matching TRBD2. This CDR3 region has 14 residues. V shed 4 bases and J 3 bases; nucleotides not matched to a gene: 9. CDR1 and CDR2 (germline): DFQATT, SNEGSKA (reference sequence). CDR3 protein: CSAIRLTGGYEQYF. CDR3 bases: TGCAGTGCTATCCGATTGACGGGGGGCTACGAGCAGTACTTC.

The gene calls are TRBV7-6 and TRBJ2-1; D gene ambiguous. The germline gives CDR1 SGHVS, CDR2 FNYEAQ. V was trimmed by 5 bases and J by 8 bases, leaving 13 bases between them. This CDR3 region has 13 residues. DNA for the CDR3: TGTGCCAGCAGCGCACCTGTGGGCGATGAGCAGTTCTTC. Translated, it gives CASSAPVGDEQFF.

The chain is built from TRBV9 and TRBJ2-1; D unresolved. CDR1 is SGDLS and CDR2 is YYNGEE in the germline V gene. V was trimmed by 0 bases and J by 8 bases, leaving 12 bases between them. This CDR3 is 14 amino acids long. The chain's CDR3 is CASSVDPLVYEQFF. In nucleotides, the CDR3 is TGTGCCAGCAGCGTAGACCCTCTTGTCTATGAGCAGTTCTTC.

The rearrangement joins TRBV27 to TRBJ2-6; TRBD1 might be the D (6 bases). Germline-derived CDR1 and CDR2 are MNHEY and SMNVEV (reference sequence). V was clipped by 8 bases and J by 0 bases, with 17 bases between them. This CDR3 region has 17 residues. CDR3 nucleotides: TGTGCCAGCCAATTGGGGGCCTATAGCTCTGGGGCCAACGTCCTGACTTTC. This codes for CASQLGAYSSGANVLTF. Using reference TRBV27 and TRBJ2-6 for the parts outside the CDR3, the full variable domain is EAQVTQNPRYLITVTGKKLTVTCSQNMNHEYMSWYRQDPGLGLRQIYYSMNVEVTDKGDVPEGYKVSRKEKRNFPLILESPSPNQTSLYFCASQLGAYSSGANVLTFGAGSRLTVL.

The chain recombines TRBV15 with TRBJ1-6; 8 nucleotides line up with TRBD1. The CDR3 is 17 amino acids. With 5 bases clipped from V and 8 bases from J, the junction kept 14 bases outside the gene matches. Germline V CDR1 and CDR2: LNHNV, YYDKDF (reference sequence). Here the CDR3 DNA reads TGTGCCACCAGCGACGAAGGACGCAGGGGGCAATATTCACCCCTCCACTTT. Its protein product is CATSDEGRRGQYSPLHF.

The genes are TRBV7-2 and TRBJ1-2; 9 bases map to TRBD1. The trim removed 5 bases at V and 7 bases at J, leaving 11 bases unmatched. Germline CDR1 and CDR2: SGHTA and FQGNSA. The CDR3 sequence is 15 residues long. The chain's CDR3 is CASSHPGQGGRGYTF. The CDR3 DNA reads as TGTGCCAGCAGCCACCCGGGACAGGGAGGACGTGGCTACACCTTC. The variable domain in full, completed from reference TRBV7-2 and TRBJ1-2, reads GAGVSQSPSNKVTEKGKDVELRCDPISGHTALYWYRQSLGQGLEFLIYFQGNSAPDKSGLPSDRFSAERTGGSVSTLTIQRTQQEDSAVYLCASSHPGQGGRGYTFGSGTRLTVV.